Below are 27 T cell receptor beta chains sequenced from a single sample in a study of CD4+ T cells in melanoma. TCRdb keeps only in-frame clones here, not all; method: immunoSEQ multiplex PCR. The data contain roughly 120,000 clones, roughly 90% of them seen just once; the ten biggest clones take up roughly 3.5%. Source material: peripheral blood. All receptors come from a human donor with melanoma.

The chain combines TRBV5-1 with TRBJ2-7; weak D call: TRBD2 (6 bases). This CDR3 spans 13 amino acids. Germline V CDR1 and CDR2: SGHRS, YFSETQ. V was cut by 0 bases and J by 5 bases, with 9 bases left in between. In DNA, the CDR3 is TGCGCCAGCAGCTTGGGACTAGTCCACGAGCAGTACTTC. Protein product: CASSLGLVHEQYF.

V and J are TRBV10-3 and TRBJ2-7; the D is unclear. CDR3 length equals 13 residues. The V gene lost 3 bases and the J gene lost 7 bases, with 13 bases spanning the gap. Germline V lookup: CDR1 ENHRY, CDR2 SYGVKD. Here the CDR3 DNA reads TGTGCCATCAGTGAAAGGGTTACCGGGGAGCAGTACTTC. This translates into CAISERVTGEQYF.

CDR3 DNA sequence: TGTGCCAGCAGTCCCACTTACGGCTATGGCTACACCTTC. Its translation is CASSPTYGYGYTF. The rearrangement uses TRBV6-6 and TRBJ1-2; unclear D gene. The CDR3 consists of 13 residues. Germline CDR1 is MNHNY and CDR2 is SVGAGI (reference sequence). V dropped 5 bases and J dropped 4 bases, with 11 bases sitting between them.

V gene TRBV11-2 combines with J gene TRBJ1-1; D is perhaps TRBD1 (6 bases). CDR1 is SGHAT, CDR2 FQNNGV, per germline. There are 14 residues in the CDR3. The ends were cut back, 5 bases at V and 1 base at J, with 11 bases in the middle. The CDR3 DNA is TGTGCCAGCAGCCTCGGGACAACGAACACTGAAGCTTTCTTT. Amino acid sequence: CASSLGTTNTEAFF.

This clone was counted a single time. The chain carries TRBV7-2 and TRBJ2-3; possible D gene TRBD1, 6 bases. Trimming shortened V by 6 bases and J by 5 bases, and 15 bases separated the two germline ends. Germline CDR1 and CDR2: SGHTA and FQGNSA. The CDR3 length is 14 residues. The CDR3 here is CASSRETGIDTQYF. For the CDR3, the DNA is TGTGCCAGCAGTCGAGAAACAGGGATAGATACGCAGTATTTT.

The table lists this clone with a few counts. The chain links TRBV2 to TRBJ1-2; D is unclear. CDR3 length: 13 residues. Germline V gene sequence: CDR1 SNHLY, CDR2 FYNNEI. V dropped 7 bases and J dropped 4 bases, with 13 bases sitting between them. The DNA of the CDR3 is TGTGCCAGCACCAGAGACGGACGCTATGGCTACACCTTC. This sequence encodes CASTRDGRYGYTF.

The chain couples TRBV10-3 to TRBJ2-5; 8 bases are a match to TRBD2. CDR1 is ENHRY, CDR2 SYGVKD, per germline. The CDR3 totals 14 residues. After removal of 4 bases from V and 4 bases from J, the junction contained 5 bases not matched to a gene. Here the CDR3 reads CAISGAGVVETQYF. The CDR3 region has the DNA TGTGCCATCAGTGGAGCGGGGGTGGTAGAGACCCAGTACTTC.

V gene TRBV20-1 combines with J gene TRBJ2-5; D not certain. Germline lookup yields CDR1 DFQATT and CDR2 SNEGSKA (reference sequence). The V end was cut by 5 bases, the J end by 3 bases, with 4 bases between. The CDR3 is made up of 10 amino acids. Written as DNA, the CDR3 is TGCAGTGCTCTAGAAGAGACCCAGTACTTC. Its translation: CSALEETQYF.

The chain combines TRBV28 with TRBJ1-2, with 9 bases matching TRBD1. Germline CDR1 is MDHEN and CDR2 is SYDVKM. The CDR3 length is 15 residues. V dropped 4 bases and J dropped 7; count of bases not matched to a gene: 10. CDR3 bases: TGTGCCAGCAGTTCGACCGGGACAGGGACCGGTGGCTACACCTTC. Its translation is CASSSTGTGTGGYTF.

The CDR3 protein is CASSQKGVVEKLFF. CDR3 bases: TGTGCCAGCAGCCAAAAAGGGGTTGTTGAAAAACTGTTTTTT. The chain links TRBV4-2 to TRBJ1-4; TRBD1 might be the D (5 bases). This CDR3 has 14 residues. Germline CDR1 LGHNA, CDR2 YNFKEQ. The V gene lost 2 bases and the J gene lost 7 bases, with 11 bases spanning the gap.

The chain uses TRBV29-1 and TRBJ1-1, with 8 bases that match TRBD1. CDR1 and CDR2 (germline): SQVTM, ANQGSEA. The CDR3 is 15 residues long. The J segment lost 6 bases and the V segment lost 0 bases, leaving 9 bases of the junction unmatched. CDR3 sequence reads: CSVEDSQGADAEAFF. In DNA form, the CDR3 reads TGCAGCGTTGAAGATTCTCAGGGGGCGGACGCTGAAGCTTTCTTT.

A single count supports this clone. The V and J genes are TRBV9 and TRBJ2-3, with 10 bases that match TRBD2. V shed 2 bases and J 0 bases; nucleotides not matched to a gene: 6. Per the germline V gene, CDR1 is SGDLS and CDR2 is YYNGEE. The CDR3 covers 17 residues. CDR3 coding DNA: TGTGCCAGCAGCGTTCGAAGCGGGGGGGCTAGCACAGATACGCAGTATTTT. Translated: CASSVRSGGASTDTQYF.

The chain combines TRBV7-2 with TRBJ2-3; 9 positions agree with TRBD2. The CDR3 length is 14 residues. Trimming removed 5 bases from V and 7 bases from J; junction bases left unmatched: 7. In germline, CDR1 is SGHTA, CDR2 FQGNSA. CDR3 sequence reads: CASSPPGLAYTQYF. The DNA for the CDR3 is TGTGCCAGCAGCCCCCCGGGACTAGCATATACGCAGTATTTT.

The chain combines TRBV7-2 with TRBJ1-2; D remains unclear. Trimming cost V 1 base and J 0 bases, with 9 bases left between them. CDR1 SGHTA and CDR2 FQGNSA come from the germline V gene. This CDR3 is 15 amino acids long. CDR3 region: CASSLEGRANYGYTF. CDR3 coding DNA: TGTGCCAGCAGCTTAGAAGGGCGTGCTAACTATGGCTACACCTTC.

The genes are TRBV28 and TRBJ2-7; 7 bases match TRBD2. V shed 2 bases and J 1 base; nucleotides not matched to a gene: 5. This CDR3 comprises 15 residues. Germline V gene data show CDR1 as MDHEN and CDR2 as SYDVKM. The CDR3 DNA reads TGTGCCAGCAGTTTAGTAGCGGGCTCTTCCTACGAGCAGTACTTC. It encodes CASSLVAGSSYEQYF.

J is TRBJ2-3 and V is TRBV7-2; 11 nucleotides agree with TRBD2. Germline V gives CDR1 SGHTA, CDR2 FQGNSA. The CDR3 spans 16 residues. The trim removed 2 bases at V and 3 bases at J, leaving 4 bases unmatched. CDR3 sequence (DNA): TGTGCCAGCAGCTTACTAACTAGCGGGAGTACAGATACGCAGTATTTT. Its translation is CASSLLTSGSTDTQYF.

The rearrangement uses TRBV7-2 and TRBJ2-2, with D perhaps matching TRBD1 (6 bases). The CDR3 has 15 amino acids. The germline CDR1 and CDR2 sequences are SGHTA and FQGNSA. Trimming stripped 5 bases from V and 0 bases from J, with 10 bases between. CDR3 bases: TGTGCCAGCAGCCCGACAGGAACGAACACCGGGGAGCTGTTTTTT. Its protein is CASSPTGTNTGELFF.

V and J are TRBV27 and TRBJ2-3, with D tentatively TRBD2 (6 bases). The ends were cut back, 6 bases at V and 0 bases at J, with 13 bases in the middle. The germline V gene has CDR1 MNHEY and CDR2 SMNVEV (reference sequence). The CDR3 totals 15 residues. The CDR3 region has the DNA TGTGCCAGCAGAGCTTGGCTAGCGAGCACAGATACGCAGTATTTT. The encoded protein is CASRAWLASTDTQYF.

V usage is TRBV7-9 and J usage is TRBJ2-1; D remains ambiguous. The V gene lost 1 base and the J gene lost 5 bases, with 6 bases spanning the gap. From germline, CDR1 is SEHNR and CDR2 FQNEAQ (reference sequence). The CDR3 has 13 amino acids. The CDR3 nucleotides read TGTGCCAGCAGCTTAGGCACTGACAATGAGCAGTTCTTC. This gives the protein CASSLGTDNEQFF.

Points on this clone: Additional DNA sequences in this sample encode the identical CDR3. The V and J genes are TRBV7-2 and TRBJ2-7; D uncertain. CDR1 SGHTA and CDR2 FQGNSA come from the germline V gene. The ends were cut back, 2 bases at V and 3 bases at J, with 2 bases in the middle. The CDR3 totals 11 residues. CDR3 in amino acids: CASSLSYEQYF. The CDR3 nucleotides are TGTGCCAGCAGCTTAAGCTACGAGCAGTACTTC.

This clone was picked up one time. The chain links TRBV6-5 to TRBJ2-2, with unresolved D. Per the germline V gene, CDR1 is MNHEY and CDR2 is SVGAGI. V dropped 3 bases and J dropped 5 bases, with 13 bases sitting between them. The CDR3 contains 15 residues. The CDR3 protein is CASSYGGGRTGELFF. CDR3 DNA sequence: TGTGCCAGCAGTTATGGTGGCGGTAGAACCGGGGAGCTGTTTTTT.

The chain joins TRBV2 to TRBJ1-2; no firm D call. Germline CDR1 SNHLY, CDR2 FYNNEI. The CDR3 loop spans 10 amino acids. Trimming removed 8 bases from V and 8 bases from J, with 9 bases in between. CDR3 region: CASERSGYTF. The CDR3 DNA follows: TGTGCCAGCGAAAGGTCGGGCTACACCTTC.

The chain employs TRBV5-5 and TRBJ2-2; 10 bases agree with TRBD2. This CDR3 comprises 16 residues. Germline CDR1 reads SGHKS; CDR2 reads YYEKEE (reference sequence). V shed 1 base and J 6 bases; nucleotides not matched to a gene: 6. The CDR3: CASSLFSGRSAGELFF. The CDR3 coding sequence is TGTGCCAGCAGCTTGTTTAGCGGGAGGTCTGCCGGGGAGCTGTTTTTT.

The chain links TRBV19 to TRBJ1-1; 8 bases agree with TRBD1. V shed 3 bases and J 0 bases; nucleotides not matched to a gene: 3. The germline V gene encodes CDR1 LNHDA and CDR2 SQIVND (reference sequence). This CDR3 spans 15 amino acids. The chain's CDR3 is CASSIWTGMNTEAFF. Written as DNA, the CDR3 is TGTGCCAGTAGTATTTGGACAGGGATGAACACTGAAGCTTTCTTT. Full variable domain (rest looked up from reference TRBV19 and TRBJ1-1): DGGITQSPKYLFRKEGQNVTLSCEQNLNHDAMYWYRQDPGQGLRLIYYSQIVNDFQKGDIAEGYSVSREKKESFPLTVTSAQKNPTAFYLCASSIWTGMNTEAFFGQGTRLTVV.

V gene TRBV4-3 combines with J gene TRBJ2-2; D uncertain. The CDR3 contains 15 residues. CDR1 and CDR2 (germline): LGHNA, YSLEER. V lost 1 base to trimming and J lost 6 bases, with 12 bases between them. The CDR3 DNA reads as TGCGCCAGCAGCCAAGCGGTGGGCATCCCCGGGGAGCTGTTTTTT. Residues: CASSQAVGIPGELFF.

The chain employs TRBV15 and TRBJ2-7, with D possibly being TRBD1 or TRBD2 (5 bases each). With 3 bases removed from V and 3 bases from J, the gap between germline ends came to 12 bases. The CDR3 loop spans 14 amino acids. CDR1 LNHNV and CDR2 YYDKDF come from the germline V gene (reference sequence). The CDR3 DNA sequence: TGTGCCACCAGCAGTCGGCAGGGAGACTACGAGCAGTACTTC. Amino acid sequence: CATSSRQGDYEQYF.

The chain combines TRBV7-9 with TRBJ1-1; the D gene is possibly TRBD1 (6 bases). The CDR3 has 12 amino acids. Trimming removed 3 bases at V and 8 bases at J, with 10 bases between. Germline V gene sequence: CDR1 SEHNR, CDR2 FQNEAQ (reference sequence). CDR3 DNA sequence: TGTGCCAGCAGCTTGTATGGGGGCGAAGCTTTCTTT. Protein sequence: CASSLYGGEAFF.